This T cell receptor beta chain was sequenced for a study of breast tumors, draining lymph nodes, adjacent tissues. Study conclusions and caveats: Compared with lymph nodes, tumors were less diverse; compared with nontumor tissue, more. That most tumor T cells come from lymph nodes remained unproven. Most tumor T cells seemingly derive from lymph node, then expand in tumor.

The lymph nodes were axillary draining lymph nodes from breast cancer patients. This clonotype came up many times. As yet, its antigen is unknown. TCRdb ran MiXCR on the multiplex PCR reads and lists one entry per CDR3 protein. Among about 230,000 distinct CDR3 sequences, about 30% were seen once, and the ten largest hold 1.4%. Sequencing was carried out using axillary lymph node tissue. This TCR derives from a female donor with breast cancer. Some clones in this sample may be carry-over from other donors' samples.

The CDR3: CASSQATTVSEKLFF. In DNA form, the CDR3 reads TGCGCCAGCAGCCAAGCTACAACAGTTAGTGAAAAACTGTTTTTT. The chain couples TRBV4-1 to TRBJ1-4; no clear D gene. The CDR3 extends over 15 amino acids. Between the trimmed V and J ends, which lost 1 base and 7 bases, there was a span of 13 bases. Germline CDR1 is MGHRA and CDR2 is YSYEKL.